One and the same sample provided the 21 T cell receptor beta chains below, sequenced in a study of cytomegalovirus exposure and HLA in healthy donors. The PCR used 60 Vbeta and 13 Jbeta primers. Using immunoSEQ multiplex PCR, the repertoire was profiled, and TCRdb retains in-frame clones only, with some absent. The sample holds 150,000 to 200,000 clones, around 80% seen once. Sequences were obtained from PBMCs. These receptors all come from a woman aged 25-40 years in good health and CMV-seropositive.

CDR3 in DNA: TGTGCCAGCAGCCAAACTCTAGCGGGAGTCTACCACGAGCAGTACTTC. This codes for CASSQTLAGVYHEQYF. The chain uses TRBV4-2 and TRBJ2-7; 10 positions match TRBD2. The CDR3 has 16 residues. V dropped 2 bases and J dropped 5; count of bases not matched to a gene: 9. Germline-derived CDR1 and CDR2 are LGHNA and YNFKEQ.

The chain couples TRBV10-1 to TRBJ2-7; 10 bases fit TRBD1. The germline gives CDR1 WNHNN, CDR2 SYGVQD (reference sequence). This CDR3 spans 14 amino acids. The V segment lost 6 bases and the J segment 4 bases; nucleotides outside the gene matches: 6. CDR3 nucleotides: TGCGCCAGCAGCCCGGGACAGGGGACATACGAGCAGTACTTC. Its protein product is CASSPGQGTYEQYF.

CDR3 region: CASSVGGGDFSLYGYTF. Written as DNA, the CDR3 is TGTGCCAGCAGCGTAGGAGGGGGCGACTTTTCCCTATATGGCTACACCTTC. V usage is TRBV9 and J usage is TRBJ1-2; 7 nucleotides align to TRBD1. The V and J ends lost 0 bases and 5 bases, in that order; junction bases with no gene match: 13. The CDR3 has 17 residues. Germline V lookup: CDR1 SGDLS, CDR2 YYNGEE.

The rearrangement joins TRBV10-3 to TRBJ2-4; TRBD2 matches 9 bases. Trimming cost V 4 bases and J 1 base; bases outside gene matches: 2. This CDR3 comprises 15 residues. Germline-derived CDR1 and CDR2 are ENHRY and SYGVKD. The DNA of the CDR3 is TGTGCCATCAGTGGGAGCGGGGGGGCCAAAAACATTCAGTACTTC. Translating it yields CAISGSGGAKNIQYF.

V and J are TRBV29-1 and TRBJ1-1, with a tentative D call TRBD1 (5 bases). The CDR3 spans 14 residues. From germline, CDR1 is SQVTM and CDR2 ANQGSEA. The V end was cut by 6 bases, the J end by 4 bases, with 18 bases between. This chain's CDR3 is CSVLINLGGTEAFF. Written as DNA, the CDR3 is TGCAGCGTACTAATCAATCTCGGGGGCACTGAAGCTTTCTTT.

This clone was seen only once. The chain is built from TRBV29-1 and TRBJ1-6; a weak D match, TRBD1 (6 bases). This CDR3 is built from 13 residues. Germline V gene lookup returns CDR1 SQVTM and CDR2 ANQGSEA. V was pared by 6 bases and J by 10 bases, with 16 bases between. This chain's CDR3 is CSVQGHRESPLHF. In DNA, the CDR3 is TGCAGCGTCCAGGGACACCGGGAATCACCCCTCCACTTT.

This clone showed up just a few times. This chain links TRBV11-3 with TRBJ1-5; 7 bases agree with TRBD1. This CDR3 region has 14 residues. CDR1 and CDR2 (germline): SGHNT, YENEEA. With 4 bases clipped from V and 7 bases from J, the junction kept 7 bases outside the gene matches. CDR3 sequence: CASSSGLTGQPQHF. The DNA of the CDR3 is TGTGCCAGCAGCTCGGGCCTGACAGGGCAGCCCCAGCATTTT.

The V gene is TRBV5-4, the J gene TRBJ1-2, with TRBD1 as a possible D gene (5 bases). Per germline, CDR1 SGHNT and CDR2 YYREEE (reference sequence). The germline V and J ends were trimmed by 5 bases and 1 base, with 9 bases remaining between them. This CDR3 spans 13 amino acids. DNA for the CDR3: TGTGCCAGCAGTCTGGACAATAACTATGGCTACACCTTC. This sequence encodes CASSLDNNYGYTF.

The genes are TRBV7-2 and TRBJ1-2; 9 nucleotides align to TRBD1. The V segment lost 5 bases and the J segment 6 bases; nucleotides outside the gene matches: 13. From germline, CDR1 is SGHTA and CDR2 FQGNSA. This CDR3 contains 16 residues. CDR3 bases: TGTGCCAGCAGCCACCGGGACAGGGCTCTAGGTAATGGCTACACCTTC. It translates to CASSHRDRALGNGYTF. Full variable domain (missing parts from reference TRBV7-2 and TRBJ1-2): GAGVSQSPSNKVTEKGKDVELRCDPISGHTALYWYRQSLGQGLEFLIYFQGNSAPDKSGLPSDRFSAERTGGSVSTLTIQRTQQEDSAVYLCASSHRDRALGNGYTFGSGTRLTVV.

The chain couples TRBV5-1 to TRBJ2-6; D is perhaps TRBD2 (5 bases). The length of the CDR3 is 16 residues. Per germline, CDR1 SGHRS and CDR2 YFSETQ. The germline V and J ends were trimmed by 4 bases and 4 bases, with 15 bases remaining between them. CDR3 sequence reads: CASSPERGPGANVLTF. DNA for the CDR3: TGCGCCAGCAGCCCGGAGCGAGGGCCCGGGGCCAACGTCCTGACTTTC.

The CDR3 DNA sequence: TGTGCCAGCAGGTCCGTGAGAGCGGGGGTCACAGATACGCAGTATTTT. Its protein product is CASRSVRAGVTDTQYF. The chain couples TRBV11-2 to TRBJ2-3; 8 nucleotides align to TRBD2. Germline values: CDR1 SGHAT, CDR2 FQNNGV. This CDR3 has 16 residues. With 6 bases clipped from V and 2 bases from J, the junction kept 10 bases outside the gene matches.

The CDR3, as DNA: TGTGCCAGCACCTCTAGACCGCTCTCTGGGGCCAACGTCCTGACTTTC. Its translation is CASTSRPLSGANVLTF. This rearrangement joins TRBV7-9 to TRBJ2-6; D ambiguous. Per the germline V gene, CDR1 is SEHNR and CDR2 is FQNEAQ (reference sequence). There are 16 residues in the CDR3. Trimming took off 7 bases at V and 0 bases at J, with 13 bases between the two ends.

V gene TRBV5-1 combines with J gene TRBJ1-3; D is possibly TRBD1 (6 bases). CDR3 length: 17 amino acids. Per germline, CDR1 SGHRS and CDR2 YFSETQ. Trimming removed 5 bases at V and 3 bases at J, with 21 bases between. CDR3 in amino acids: CASRESGGRSDGNTIYF. In DNA, the CDR3 is TGCGCCAGCAGGGAATCCGGGGGGCGCAGCGATGGAAACACCATATATTTT.

The chain combines TRBV5-1 with TRBJ1-1, with TRBD1 matching 12 bases. The V and J ends lost 4 bases and 1 base, in that order; junction bases with no gene match: 5. CDR1 and CDR2 (germline): SGHRS, YFSETQ. This CDR3 contains 16 residues. CDR3 sequence (DNA): TGCGCCAGCAGCGCTGGGACAGGGGGCGCGAACACTGAAGCTTTCTTT. Translated, it gives CASSAGTGGANTEAFF.

J is TRBJ2-1 and V is TRBV27; TRBD1 might be the D (5 bases). This CDR3 has 13 amino acids. Germline CDR1 reads MNHEY; CDR2 reads SMNVEV (reference sequence). Deletions cut 3 bases from V and 10 bases from J, with 13 bases between. This CDR3 reads CASSFGRVREQFF. The CDR3 DNA is TGTGCCAGCAGTTTCGGCAGGGTTCGGGAGCAGTTCTTC.

V usage is TRBV5-6 and J usage is TRBJ2-3; no definite D call. The CDR3 is 14 residues long. Trimming shortened V by 4 bases and J by 7 bases, and 16 bases separated the two germline ends. Germline V gene lookup returns CDR1 SGHDT and CDR2 YYEEEE. CDR3 DNA: TGTGCCAGCAGCCAAATAGTGGTCACCCATACGCAGTATTTT. Translating it yields CASSQIVVTHTQYF.

The chain joins TRBV19 to TRBJ1-5, with D perhaps matching TRBD1 (6 bases). V lost 6 bases, J lost 6 bases, and 21 bases lay in between. This CDR3 spans 16 amino acids. The V gene's germline CDR1 is LNHDA and CDR2 SQIVND (reference sequence). CDR3 DNA: TGTGCCAGTAGGAGGGCAGGGGATGGAGAGGGTCAGCCCCAGCATTTT. It encodes CASRRAGDGEGQPQHF.

The gene calls are TRBV6-1 and TRBJ1-2; 8 bases align to TRBD1. The CDR3 consists of 15 residues. V lost 5 bases, J lost 4 bases, and 9 bases stayed unmatched. Looked up from germline, CDR1 is MNHNS and CDR2 is SASEGT. In DNA, the CDR3 is TGTGCCAGCAGTTTGGCAGGGGGCGCGAGCTATGGCTACACCTTC. This encodes CASSLAGGASYGYTF.

The chain uses TRBV6-1 and TRBJ1-1; possibly TRBD1 for D (6 bases). Germline assignment: CDR1 MNHNS and CDR2 SASEGT. V lost 9 bases, J lost 1 base, and 15 bases lay in between. The CDR3 is 14 residues long. The chain's CDR3 is CASLPRTANTEAFF. The CDR3 bases are TGTGCCAGTCTACCAAGGACAGCGAACACTGAAGCTTTCTTT.

The chain couples TRBV10-2 to TRBJ1-2, with TRBD1 identical over 7 bases. CDR1 and CDR2 from the germline V gene are WSHSY and SAAADI. The CDR3 runs 14 residues. V lost 4 bases and J lost 3; bases outside the gene matches: 5. The CDR3 DNA is TGCGCCAGCAGTGCCACGACAGGGTACTATGGCTACACCTTC. It specifies CASSATTGYYGYTF.

Only a few counts were recorded for this clone. The CDR3 nucleotides read TGCGCCAGCAGCAACGGGGTTGAAGCTTTCTTT. Protein: CASSNGVEAFF. The V call is TRBV5-1, the J call TRBJ1-1, with unresolved D. CDR3 length: 11 amino acids. The germline V and J ends were trimmed by 4 bases and 7 bases, with 8 bases remaining between them. Germline V CDR1 and CDR2: SGHRS, YFSETQ.